These 16 T cell receptor beta chains share one sample of origin, sequenced in a study of T cell clonotyping in hematopoietic cell transplantation. Data came from immunoSEQ multiplex PCR; TCRdb stores just in-frame clones and leaves some out. The data show around 17,000 clones, approximately 74% seen once. The sample taken for sequencing was peripheral blood mononuclear cells. These receptors came from a woman aged 55-69 years in good health. Some clones in this sample may be carry-over from other donors' samples.

This clone was recorded a few times. The chain employs TRBV4-3 and TRBJ2-2; D remains ambiguous. Germline CDR1 LGHNA, CDR2 YSLEER. This CDR3 has 12 residues. Trimming shortened V by 6 bases and J by 5 bases, and 7 bases separated the two germline ends. The CDR3, as DNA: TGCGCCAGCAGTTTAGGGACCGGGGAGCTGTTTTTT. Encoded protein: CASSLGTGELFF.

This clone was seen once. The genes are TRBV5-4 and TRBJ1-4; D uncertain. This CDR3 contains 13 residues. Germline CDR1 is SGHNT and CDR2 is YYREEE (reference sequence). V lost 2 bases and J lost 5, with 7 bases in between. CDR3 DNA sequence: TGTGCCAGCAGCTTAAGGCAGAATGAAAAACTGTTTTTT. It encodes CASSLRQNEKLFF.

J is TRBJ1-1 and V is TRBV6-5; D is possibly TRBD1 (5 bases). Germline loops: CDR1 MNHEY, CDR2 SVGAGI. CDR3 size: 13 residues. With 4 bases removed from V and 9 bases from J, the gap between germline ends came to 15 bases. The CDR3 region is CASSWRADSQAFF. The DNA of the CDR3 is TGTGCCAGCAGTTGGAGGGCCGACAGCCAAGCTTTCTTT.

As for this clone: The germline gene is not matched at one end of the junction; a read error may be the cause. The chain carries TRBV11-2 and TRBJ1-2; possible D gene TRBD1, 5 bases. Germline-derived CDR1 and CDR2 are SGHAT and FQNNGV. The CDR3 contains 13 residues. The CDR3 DNA reads TGTGCCAGCACCTTATTGGGGGGTTTCGGCTACACCTTC. Translated: CASTLLGGFGYTF. Using reference TRBV11-2 and TRBJ1-2 for the parts outside the CDR3, the full variable domain is EAGVAQSPRYKIIEKRQSVAFWCNPISGHATLYWYQQILGQGPKLLIQFQNNGVVDDSQLPKDRFSAERLKGVDSTLKIQPAKLEDSAVYLCASTLLGGFGYTFGSGTRLTVV.

This clone was picked up a small number of times. J is TRBJ2-5 and V is TRBV29-1, with 13 bases that match TRBD2. The CDR3 is made up of 15 amino acids. Unmatched junction bases numbered 10, after V lost 7 bases and J lost 5 bases. Germline V gives CDR1 SQVTM, CDR2 ANQGSEA. The CDR3 DNA is TGCAGCGCGGGCGGGACTAGCGGGGTTGGGGAGACCCAGTACTTC. Amino acids: CSAGGTSGVGETQYF. The variable domain in full, with the rest retrieved from reference TRBV29-1 and TRBJ2-5, is SAVISQKPSRDICQRGTSLTIQCQVDSQVTMMFWYRQQPGQSLTLIATANQGSEATYESGFVIDKFPISRPNLTFSTLTVSNMSPEDSSIYLCSAGGTSGVGETQYFGPGTRLLVL.

The chain is built from TRBV29-1 and TRBJ2-6; D is undetermined. CDR1 is SQVTM, CDR2 ANQGSEA, per germline. CDR3 length: 15 residues. V lost 0 bases and J 1 base, leaving 7 bases between the germline ends. The CDR3 bases are TGCAGCGTTGAAGAAAGTGGGTCTGGGGCCAACGTCCTGACTTTC. As protein: CSVEESGSGANVLTF.

The chain couples TRBV27 to TRBJ2-3; TRBD1 might be the D (5 bases). V lost 8 bases, J lost 14 bases, and 14 bases lay in between. The V gene's germline CDR1 is MNHEY and CDR2 SMNVEV (reference sequence). There are 10 residues in the CDR3. CDR3 loop: CASGSPQGYF. The CDR3 DNA sequence: TGTGCCAGCGGGTCACCTCAGGGGTATTTT.

This clone has just one count. The rearrangement joins TRBV7-2 to TRBJ1-1; 7 nucleotides match TRBD1. The CDR3 runs to 14 residues. Trimming removed 5 bases from V and 1 base from J; junction bases left unmatched: 4. Germline values: CDR1 SGHTA, CDR2 FQGNSA. This CDR3 reads CASSVRQGNTEAFF. The CDR3, as DNA: TGTGCCAGCAGCGTCAGACAGGGGAACACTGAAGCTTTCTTT.

The genes are TRBV6-5 and TRBJ2-2; 9 bases match TRBD1. CDR1 is MNHEY and CDR2 is SVGAGI in the germline V gene. The V segment lost 5 bases and the J segment 8 bases; nucleotides outside the gene matches: 9. The CDR3 loop spans 15 amino acids. CDR3 nucleotide sequence: TGTGCCAGCAGTAAAACAGGGGGCTCCCGAGGGGAGCTGTTTTTT. Translation gives CASSKTGGSRGELFF.

The chain has TRBV6-6 and TRBJ1-6, with 7 bases aligning to TRBD1. The CDR3 is 14 residues long. The V gene's germline CDR1 is MNHNY and CDR2 SVGAGI (reference sequence). V shed 5 bases, J shed 8 bases, and the junction held 6 bases outside the gene matches. The CDR3 DNA is TGTGCCAGCAGTACCTACAGGGGAGATTCACCCCTCCACTTT. Amino acids: CASSTYRGDSPLHF.

The chain combines TRBV6-6 with TRBJ2-5; D gene uncertain. Germline CDR1 and CDR2: MNHNY and SVGAGI (reference sequence). CDR3 size: 15 residues. Trimming stripped 6 bases from V and 2 bases from J, with 16 bases between. Here the CDR3 reads CASSLTSSAQETQYF. CDR3 nucleotide sequence: TGTGCCAGCAGCTTAACCTCGTCGGCGCAAGAGACCCAGTACTTC.

The chain uses TRBV5-6 and TRBJ2-3; TRBD2 matches at 8 bases. Germline V CDR1 and CDR2: SGHDT, YYEEEE. The CDR3 spans 14 residues. V lost 2 bases and J lost 3; bases outside the gene matches: 2. The CDR3 loop is CASSFGTSTDTQYF. The DNA for the CDR3 is TGTGCCAGCAGCTTCGGGACTAGTACAGATACGCAGTATTTT.

This clone turned up a few times. J is TRBJ1-2 and V is TRBV5-1; D unclear. The CDR3 covers 13 residues. V lost 9 bases, J lost 1 base, and 13 bases lay in between. CDR1 SGHRS and CDR2 YFSETQ come from the germline V gene. CDR3: CATSEGNNYGYTF. Written as DNA, the CDR3 is TGCGCCACCTCGGAGGGAAATAACTATGGCTACACCTTC. The whole variable domain, remainder taken from reference TRBV5-1 and TRBJ1-2, is KAGVTQTPRYLIKTRGQQVTLSCSPISGHRSVSWYQQTPGQGLQFLFEYFSETQRNKGNFPGRFSGRQFSNSRSEMNVSTLELGDSALYLCATSEGNNYGYTFGSGTRLTVV.

This chain uses TRBV30 with TRBJ2-3; possibly TRBD2 for D (5 bases). CDR1 is GTSNPN, CDR2 SVGIG, per germline (reference sequence). The CDR3 totals 11 residues. V lost 3 bases and J lost 15, with 16 bases in between. DNA of the CDR3: TGTGCCTGGAGCCCAAACGCGGGCTTATATTTT. This translates into CAWSPNAGLYF.

This rearrangement joins TRBV28 to TRBJ2-1, with D unresolved. Trimming shortened V by 3 bases and J by 2 bases, and 2 bases separated the two germline ends. The length of the CDR3 is 12 residues. Germline-derived CDR1 and CDR2 are MDHEN and SYDVKM. CDR3 nucleotides: TGTGCCAGCAGTTTCCCCTACAATGAGCAGTTCTTC. Amino acid sequence: CASSFPYNEQFF.

This sequence joins TRBV30 and TRBJ1-3, with unresolved D. The CDR3 spans 14 residues. Germline V gene sequence: CDR1 GTSNPN, CDR2 SVGIG (reference sequence). The ends were cut back, 3 bases at V and 4 bases at J, with 13 bases in the middle. The CDR3 region has the DNA TGTGCCTGGAGGGGTCGTGGGATCGGAAACACCATATATTTT. Amino acid sequence: CAWRGRGIGNTIYF.